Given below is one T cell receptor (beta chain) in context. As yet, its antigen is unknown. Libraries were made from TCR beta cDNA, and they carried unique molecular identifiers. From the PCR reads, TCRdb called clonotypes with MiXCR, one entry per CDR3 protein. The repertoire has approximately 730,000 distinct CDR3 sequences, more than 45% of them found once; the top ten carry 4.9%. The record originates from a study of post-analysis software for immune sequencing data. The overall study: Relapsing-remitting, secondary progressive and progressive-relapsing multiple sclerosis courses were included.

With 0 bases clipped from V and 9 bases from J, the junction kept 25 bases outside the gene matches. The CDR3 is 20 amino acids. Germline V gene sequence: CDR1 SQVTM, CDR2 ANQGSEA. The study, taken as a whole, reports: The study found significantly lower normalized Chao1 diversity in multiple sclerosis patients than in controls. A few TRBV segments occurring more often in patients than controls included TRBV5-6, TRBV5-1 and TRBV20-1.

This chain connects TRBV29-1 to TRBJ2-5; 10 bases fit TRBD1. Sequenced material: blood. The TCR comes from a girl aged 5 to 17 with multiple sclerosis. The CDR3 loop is CSVEDGESIHPGQGPMAQYF. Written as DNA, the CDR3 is TGCAGCGTTGAAGATGGGGAATCTATACATCCGGGACAGGGGCCGATGGCCCAGTACTTC.